These T cell receptor beta chains were read from a single sample in a study of blood T cell repertoires in COVID-19. Data came from immunoSEQ multiplex PCR; TCRdb stores just in-frame clones and leaves some out. Of some 150,000 clones in the sample, around 80% were seen once. Sequenced input: peripheral blood. These receptors all come from a man aged 55 to 70 with acute or convalescent COVID-19. Both conserved end residues are part of each CDR3. A D gene is named only where the DNA matches it firmly. Where a row states a size, it is once, few, many or the class of an expanded clone; other rows omit it.

clone_size: -
j_call: TRBJ2-4
d_call: -
v_call: TRBV9
cdr3_aa: CASSVDAGLAKNIQYF
cdr3_nt: TGTGCCAGCAGCGTAGACGCGGGTTTAGCCAAAAACATTCAGTACTTC

clone_size: -
j_call: TRBJ2-1
d_call: -
v_call: TRBV19
cdr3_aa: CASSILAGGDEQFF
cdr3_nt: TGTGCCAGTAGTATCCTAGCTGGCGGGGATGAGCAGTTCTTC

clone_size: -
j_call: TRBJ2-3
d_call: TRBD1
v_call: TRBV5-4
cdr3_aa: CASSSRDSGDTQYF
cdr3_nt: TGTGCCAGCAGCTCCCGGGACAGCGGAGATACGCAGTATTTT

clone_size: -
j_call: TRBJ2-5
d_call: -
v_call: TRBV2
cdr3_aa: CASLSLVETQYF
cdr3_nt: TGTGCCAGCCTATCACTAGTGGAGACCCAGTACTTC

clone_size: -
j_call: TRBJ1-2
d_call: -
v_call: TRBV28
cdr3_aa: CASSPPQYYGYTF
cdr3_nt: TGTGCCAGCAGTCCCCCTCAGTACTATGGCTACACCTTC

clone_size: -
j_call: TRBJ2-7
d_call: -
v_call: TRBV6-5
cdr3_aa: CASTSGSYEQYF
cdr3_nt: TGTGCCAGCACCTCGGGATCCTACGAGCAGTACTTC

clone_size: -
j_call: TRBJ1-6
d_call: TRBD1
v_call: TRBV7-2
cdr3_aa: CASSLGQGVSPLHF
cdr3_nt: TGTGCCAGCAGCTTAGGACAGGGGGTGTCACCCCTCCACTTT

clone_size: -
j_call: TRBJ2-5
d_call: TRBD1
v_call: TRBV23-1
cdr3_aa: CASSQPPQGTGKTQYF
cdr3_nt: TGCGCCAGCAGTCAACCACCTCAGGGGACAGGGAAGACCCAGTACTTC

clone_size: -
j_call: TRBJ2-5
d_call: -
v_call: TRBV28
cdr3_aa: CASSSSGPTAGGETQYF
cdr3_nt: TGTGCCAGCAGTTCCTCTGGGCCGACCGCCGGAGGGGAGACCCAGTACTTC

clone_size: -
j_call: TRBJ2-1
d_call: -
v_call: TRBV2
cdr3_aa: CASTLETYNEQFF
cdr3_nt: TGTGCCAGCACTCTAGAAACCTACAATGAGCAGTTCTTC

clone_size: -
j_call: TRBJ2-1
d_call: -
v_call: TRBV19
cdr3_aa: CASGGEYNEQFF
cdr3_nt: TGTGCCAGCGGCGGGGAATACAATGAGCAGTTCTTC

clone_size: few
j_call: TRBJ2-1
d_call: TRBD2
v_call: TRBV9
cdr3_aa: CASSSRLAGPRDEQFF
cdr3_nt: TGTGCCAGCAGCTCCCGACTAGCGGGGCCAAGGGATGAGCAGTTCTTC

clone_size: -
j_call: TRBJ1-4
d_call: TRBD1
v_call: TRBV18
cdr3_aa: CASSPTGGREKLFF
cdr3_nt: TGTGCCAGCTCACCGACAGGGGGTAGGGAAAAACTGTTTTTT

clone_size: -
j_call: TRBJ1-2
d_call: -
v_call: TRBV24-1
cdr3_aa: CATSDYQYGYTF
cdr3_nt: TGTGCCACCAGTGATTACCAGTATGGCTACACCTTC

clone_size: -
j_call: TRBJ2-7
d_call: TRBD2
v_call: TRBV19
cdr3_aa: CASSPPGLDHEQYF
cdr3_nt: TGTGCCAGTAGCCCCCCGGGACTAGACCACGAGCAGTACTTC

clone_size: -
j_call: TRBJ2-7
d_call: -
v_call: TRBV30
cdr3_aa: CAWSNQVTYEQYF
cdr3_nt: TGTGCCTGGAGTAACCAGGTCACCTACGAGCAGTACTTC

clone_size: -
j_call: TRBJ1-6
d_call: -
v_call: TRBV7-3
cdr3_aa: CASSLQGGGSPLHF
cdr3_nt: TGTGCCAGCAGCTTACAGGGTGGCGGTTCACCCCTCCACTTT

clone_size: -
j_call: TRBJ2-3
d_call: -
v_call: TRBV11-2
cdr3_aa: CASSLGTGQGRTQYF
cdr3_nt: TGTGCCAGCAGCTTAGGGACTGGGCAGGGGCGGACGCAGTATTTT

clone_size: -
j_call: TRBJ2-3
d_call: -
v_call: TRBV7-3
cdr3_aa: CASSPAGQSYTDTQYF
cdr3_nt: TGTGCCAGCAGTCCCGCGGGGCAATCCTACACAGATACGCAGTATTTT

clone_size: -
j_call: TRBJ2-7
d_call: TRBD2
v_call: TRBV24-1
cdr3_aa: CATSDRTSGTRYRVSYEQYF
cdr3_nt: TGTGCCACCAGTGACCGGACTAGCGGGACCAGATATAGGGTCTCCTACGAGCAGTACTTC

clone_size: -
j_call: TRBJ2-1
d_call: -
v_call: TRBV21-1
cdr3_aa: CASSHGAGVYEQFF
cdr3_nt: TGTGCCAGCAGTCACGGAGCGGGAGTATATGAGCAGTTCTTC

clone_size: -
j_call: TRBJ2-7
d_call: TRBD1
v_call: TRBV7-2
cdr3_aa: CASSKGQGGGEQYF
cdr3_nt: TGTGCCAGCAGCAAGGGACAGGGGGGTGGCGAGCAGTACTTC

clone_size: -
j_call: TRBJ1-1
d_call: TRBD1
v_call: TRBV30
cdr3_aa: CAWRPSDRGPNTEAFF
cdr3_nt: TGTGCCTGGAGGCCGAGCGACAGGGGGCCGAACACTGAAGCTTTCTTT

clone_size: -
j_call: TRBJ2-7
d_call: -
v_call: TRBV6-5
cdr3_aa: CASSYSGKIYEQYF
cdr3_nt: TGTGCCAGCAGTTACTCGGGCAAAATCTACGAGCAGTACTTC

clone_size: -
j_call: TRBJ2-1
d_call: -
v_call: TRBV12-3/TRBV12-4
cdr3_aa: CASNQERSEQFF
cdr3_nt: TGTGCCAGCAATCAAGAGAGGTCTGAGCAGTTCTTC

clone_size: few
j_call: TRBJ1-2
d_call: TRBD1
v_call: TRBV19
cdr3_aa: CASSKMGQGASYGYTF
cdr3_nt: TGTGCCAGTTCGAAGATGGGACAGGGGGCCAGCTATGGCTACACCTTC

clone_size: -
j_call: TRBJ2-3
d_call: -
v_call: TRBV7-8
cdr3_aa: CASSRQGGQGLTVNF
cdr3_nt: TGTGCCAGCAGCCGCCAGGGGGGCCAGGGACTTACGGTGAATTTT

clone_size: -
j_call: TRBJ2-7
d_call: -
v_call: TRBV6-1
cdr3_aa: CASSEARGTSYEQYF
cdr3_nt: TGTGCCAGCAGTGAAGCCAGGGGAACTTCCTACGAGCAGTACTTC

clone_size: few
j_call: TRBJ2-2
d_call: -
v_call: TRBV5-1
cdr3_aa: CASSLIGVGGAGTGELFF
cdr3_nt: TGCGCCAGCAGCTTGATTGGGGTTGGAGGGGCTGGCACCGGGGAGCTGTTTTTT

clone_size: -
j_call: TRBJ1-2
d_call: TRBD1
v_call: TRBV10-3
cdr3_aa: CAISESNRGHGYTF
cdr3_nt: TGTGCCATCAGTGAGTCTAACAGGGGGCATGGCTACACCTTC

clone_size: -
j_call: TRBJ2-1
d_call: -
v_call: TRBV6-5
cdr3_aa: CASSSMVALHEQFF
cdr3_nt: TGTGCCAGCAGTTCCATGGTAGCCCTCCATGAGCAGTTCTTC